These 5 T cell receptor beta chains were sequenced from one sample in a study of OX40 agonist ivuxolimab in advanced cancers. Only in-frame clones appear in the TCRdb table, and some are missing; sequencing was by immunoSEQ multiplex PCR. The sample yields tens of thousands of clones, around 80% seen once. Source: CD4+ or CD8+ T cells sorted from blood, taken in a trial of the OX40 agonist ivuxolimab. The receptor source for this set is an adult with an advanced solid tumor such as melanoma, head and neck, liver or kidney cancer.

The chain links TRBV27 to TRBJ2-5; D is uncertain. Germline-derived CDR1 and CDR2 are MNHEY and SMNVEV (reference sequence). The CDR3 extends over 13 amino acids. Trimming left V 7 bases short and J 5 bases short, with 14 bases between. CDR3 region: CASKRLFGETQYF. In DNA, the CDR3 is TGTGCCAGCAAAAGACTCTTCGGGGAGACCCAGTACTTC.

Note on this clone: This CDR3 is also generated by other DNA sequences in the sample. The rearrangement uses TRBV19 and TRBJ2-7; the match to TRBD1 covers 9 bases. The ends lost 6 bases at V and 4 bases at J; junction bases unmatched: 4. Germline CDR1 and CDR2: LNHDA and SQIVND (reference sequence). The CDR3 has 13 residues. For the CDR3, the DNA is TGTGCCAGTAGCACACAGGGGGCATACGAGCAGTACTTC. The encoded protein is CASSTQGAYEQYF. The full variable domain, in which reference TRBV19 and TRBJ2-7 provide the parts outside the CDR3, is DGGITQSPKYLFRKEGQNVTLSCEQNLNHDAMYWYRQDPGQGLRLIYYSQIVNDFQKGDIAEGYSVSREKKESFPLTVTSAQKNPTAFYLCASSTQGAYEQYFGPGTRLTVT.

This CDR3 is CASSPTGTVYEQYV. Here the CDR3 DNA reads TGTGCCAGCTCACCGACCGGGACTGTCTACGAGCAGTACGTC. The V call is TRBV18, the J call TRBJ2-7; possibly TRBD2 for D (6 bases). This CDR3 is built from 14 residues. Germline values: CDR1 KGHSH, CDR2 LQKENI. V lost 3 bases to trimming and J lost 3 bases, with 12 bases between them.

This clone showed up just once. The J gene is TRBJ2-3, the V gene TRBV13, with 13 nucleotides matching TRBD2. Germline values: CDR1 PRHDT, CDR2 FYEKMQ (reference sequence). The CDR3 runs to 17 residues. After removal of 5 bases from V and 5 bases from J, the junction contained 10 bases not matched to a gene. CDR3 in amino acids: CASSRTSGGASLDTQYF. The DNA of the CDR3 is TGTGCCAGCAGCCGAACTAGCGGGGGGGCCTCCCTAGATACGCAGTATTTT.

This chain joins TRBV9 and TRBJ1-2; 7 bases are shared with TRBD1. This CDR3 spans 16 amino acids. Per the germline V gene, CDR1 is SGDLS and CDR2 is YYNGEE. The ends lost 3 bases at V and 0 bases at J; junction bases unmatched: 8. This CDR3 reads CASSEHGQAANYGYTF. As DNA, the CDR3 is TGTGCCAGCAGCGAACACGGACAGGCCGCTAACTATGGCTACACCTTC.